The rows below give T cell receptor beta chains drawn from one sample of a study of identical twins. TCRdb re-analysed the 5' RACE reads in MiXCR, keeping a single row per CDR3 protein. The table lists hundreds of thousands of distinct CDR3 sequences, 5.5% to 6.5% of them singletons. Sequenced material: naive T cells sorted from blood. These receptors were obtained from a man aged 18 to 29 in good health. The CDR3 runs from the conserved cysteine through the conserved F or W. D genes are given only for firm matches. Size is stated for part of the rows, as once, few or many counts, or as a class when the clone is expanded.

clone size	V gene	D gene	J gene	CDR3 protein	CDR3 DNA
few	TRBV24-1	-	TRBJ2-5	CATSPTHGLQETQYF	TGTGCCACCAGTCCCACCCATGGCCTTCAAGAGACCCAGTACTTC
-	TRBV4-2	TRBD2	TRBJ2-3	CASSPLAGSGSTDTQYF	TGTGCCAGCAGCCCACTAGCGGGATCGGGGAGCACAGATACGCAGTATTTT
few	TRBV2	-	TRBJ2-1	CASSEAGRGNEQFF	TGTGCCAGCAGTGAAGCGGGCAGGGGAAATGAGCAGTTCTTC
many	TRBV7-6	TRBD1	TRBJ2-5	CASSLAGQGETQYF	TGTGCCAGCAGCTTAGCTGGACAGGGAGAGACCCAGTACTTC
once	TRBV7-9	-	TRBJ1-3	CASSPSRNPIYF	TGTGCCAGCAGCCCCTCTCGAAACCCCATATATTTT
many	TRBV6-5	-	TRBJ1-4	CASSYSGSMGTGREKLFF	TGTGCCAGCAGTTACTCTGGCTCCATGGGGACGGGGAGGGAAAAACTGTTTTTT
many	TRBV6-1	-	TRBJ1-2	CASSEARRGGYGYTF	TGTGCCAGCAGTGAAGCTCGCCGGGGAGGCTATGGCTACACCTTC
-	TRBV6-5	-	TRBJ2-2	CASCYSDGGELFF	TGTGCCAGCTGTTATTCGGACGGCGGGGAGCTGTTTTTT
many	TRBV20-1	TRBD2	TRBJ2-1	CSATWTSGKYNEQFF	TGCAGTGCTACATGGACTAGCGGGAAGTACAATGAGCAGTTCTTC
-	TRBV18	-	TRBJ1-1	CASSPARHLNTEAFF	TGTGCCAGCTCACCAGCCCGACATCTGAACACTGAAGCTTTCTTT
few	TRBV6-1	TRBD2	TRBJ2-1	CASKIIAGGSSYNEQFF	TGTGCCAGCAAGATCATAGCGGGAGGGAGCTCCTACAATGAGCAGTTCTTC
many	TRBV7-8	-	TRBJ1-3	CASTDRHTLNSGNTIYF	TGTGCCAGCACAGACAGGCACACCTTAAACTCTGGAAACACCATATATTTT
many	TRBV7-2	TRBD2	TRBJ2-5	CASSPPSGRIGETQYF	TGTGCCAGCAGCCCCCCTAGCGGCCGGATAGGAGAGACCCAGTACTTC
-	TRBV19	-	TRBJ2-2	CASSLIAGTLFANTGELFF	TGTGCCAGTAGTTTAATAGCAGGCACCCTGTTCGCGAACACCGGGGAGCTGTTTTTT
many	TRBV3-1	-	TRBJ2-1	CASSQGVHEQFF	TGTGCCAGCAGCCAAGGGGTCCATGAGCAGTTCTTC
-	TRBV5-1	TRBD1	TRBJ2-2	CASISGTATGELFF	TGCGCCAGCATCTCAGGGACAGCCACCGGGGAGCTGTTTTTT
many	TRBV29-1	-	TRBJ2-1	CSARGRLRNEQFF	TGCAGCGCCAGGGGTCGCCTGAGGAATGAGCAGTTCTTC
many	TRBV7-8	TRBD2	TRBJ2-3	CASSLANLAVTDTQYF	TGTGCCAGCAGCTTAGCTAACCTAGCGGTCACAGATACGCAGTATTTT
many	TRBV18	-	TRBJ1-1	CASSPPVNTEAFF	TGTGCCAGCTCACCCCCGGTGAACACTGAAGCTTTCTTT
many	TRBV20-1	TRBD1	TRBJ2-7	CSARTGQGHEQYF	TGCAGTGCTAGAACCGGACAGGGCCACGAGCAGTACTTC
-	TRBV5-1	-	TRBJ2-1	CASSLDPASASSYNEQFF	TGCGCCAGCAGCTTGGACCCGGCTAGCGCATCTTCCTACAATGAGCAGTTCTTC
many	TRBV9	TRBD2	TRBJ2-1	CASSSKATGRTSGRAYEQFF	TGTGCCAGCAGCTCCAAAGCGACGGGGAGAACTAGCGGGAGGGCCTATGAGCAGTTCTTC
few	TRBV7-2	-	TRBJ2-3	CASSLDQYSTDTQYF	TGTGCCAGCAGCTTGGACCAATACAGCACAGATACGCAGTATTTT
few	TRBV5-1	-	TRBJ2-1	CASSPPRGADEQFF	TGCGCCAGCAGCCCTCCCCGTGGGGCTGATGAGCAGTTCTTC
many	TRBV12-3/TRBV12-4	TRBD2	TRBJ2-1	CASSWGGSGSYNEQFF	TGTGCCAGCAGTTGGGGCGGGAGCGGATCCTACAATGAGCAGTTCTTC
many	TRBV4-3	TRBD2	TRBJ2-1	CASSQDPLAGGLEQFF	TGCGCCAGCAGCCAAGATCCACTAGCGGGAGGCCTTGAGCAGTTCTTC
few	TRBV20-1	-	TRBJ1-1	CSAQTLDTEAFF	TGCAGTGCCCAGACTTTGGATACTGAAGCTTTCTTT
many	TRBV27	-	TRBJ1-5	CASRGGANQPQHF	TGTGCCAGCAGGGGAGGGGCCAATCAGCCCCAGCATTTT
few	TRBV9	TRBD2	TRBJ2-1	CASSVREGMDEQFF	TGTGCCAGCAGCGTGCGGGAGGGGATGGATGAGCAGTTCTTC
few	TRBV7-2	TRBD2	TRBJ2-1	CASSLRLAGVSEQFF	TGTGCCAGCAGCTTAAGACTAGCGGGAGTATCTGAGCAGTTCTTC
many	TRBV2	-	TRBJ2-1	CASSHLTGAPYNEQFF	TGTGCCAGCAGCCACCTTACGGGAGCCCCCTACAATGAGCAGTTCTTC
many	TRBV2	-	TRBJ1-5	CASQDGNQPQHF	TGTGCCAGTCAGGATGGCAATCAGCCCCAGCATTTT
many	TRBV6-2/TRBV6-3	TRBD2	TRBJ2-7	CASGAGDPSSYEQYF	TGTGCCAGCGGGGCGGGAGACCCGAGCTCCTACGAGCAGTACTTC
few	TRBV5-1	-	TRBJ1-4	CASSLGLEEKLFF	TGCGCCAGCAGCTTGGGACTGGAAGAAAAACTGTTTTTT
many	TRBV6-1	-	TRBJ2-5	CASTNPGLQETQYF	TGTGCCAGCACAAATCCGGGGTTACAAGAGACCCAGTACTTC
few	TRBV30	-	TRBJ2-1	CAVSRYSYNEQFF	TGTGCCGTCAGCCGGTACTCCTACAATGAGCAGTTCTTC
many	TRBV4-1	-	TRBJ1-2	CASSHEAGGYTF	TGCGCCAGCAGCCATGAGGCGGGTGGCTACACCTTC
many	TRBV20-1	-	TRBJ2-7	CSARDHPDTAYEQYF	TGCAGTGCTAGAGATCATCCGGACACCGCCTACGAGCAGTACTTC
few	TRBV28	-	TRBJ2-1	CASSVPGGDEQFF	TGTGCCAGCAGTGTCCCGGGGGGCGATGAGCAGTTCTTC
many	TRBV5-6	-	TRBJ2-1	CASRFSDEQFF	TGTGCCAGCAGATTCTCGGATGAGCAGTTCTTC
many	TRBV7-2	-	TRBJ2-1	CASSFSALEQFF	TGTGCCAGCAGCTTTAGTGCTCTTGAGCAGTTCTTC
-	TRBV27	-	TRBJ2-1	CASSLDSFLRNEQFF	TGTGCCAGCAGTTTAGACAGCTTCTTAAGGAATGAGCAGTTCTTC
few	TRBV4-2	TRBD2	TRBJ2-3	CASSQELAGTDTQYF	TGTGCCAGCAGCCAAGAACTAGCGGGCACAGATACGCAGTATTTT
many	TRBV6-5	TRBD1	TRBJ2-3	CASSYSPTGTFTDTQYF	TGTGCCAGCAGTTACTCGCCGACAGGGACCTTCACAGATACGCAGTATTTT
few	TRBV6-2/TRBV6-3	TRBD2	TRBJ2-6	CASSYPNTGTSGRPGANVLTF	TGTGCCAGCAGTTACCCAAACACGGGGACTAGCGGGAGGCCCGGGGCCAACGTCCTGACTTTC
few	TRBV6-1	-	TRBJ2-7	CASSPQRGLNYEQYF	TGTGCCAGCAGTCCGCAGAGGGGCCTTAACTACGAGCAGTACTTC
many	TRBV21-1	-	TRBJ2-1	CASTFLGAGGLGEQFF	TGTGCCAGCACTTTCCTTGGGGCAGGGGGCTTGGGTGAGCAGTTCTTC
few	TRBV7-8	-	TRBJ1-2	CASSAIRGGAENYGYTF	TGTGCCAGCAGCGCCATTAGGGGGGGCGCGGAAAACTATGGCTACACCTTC